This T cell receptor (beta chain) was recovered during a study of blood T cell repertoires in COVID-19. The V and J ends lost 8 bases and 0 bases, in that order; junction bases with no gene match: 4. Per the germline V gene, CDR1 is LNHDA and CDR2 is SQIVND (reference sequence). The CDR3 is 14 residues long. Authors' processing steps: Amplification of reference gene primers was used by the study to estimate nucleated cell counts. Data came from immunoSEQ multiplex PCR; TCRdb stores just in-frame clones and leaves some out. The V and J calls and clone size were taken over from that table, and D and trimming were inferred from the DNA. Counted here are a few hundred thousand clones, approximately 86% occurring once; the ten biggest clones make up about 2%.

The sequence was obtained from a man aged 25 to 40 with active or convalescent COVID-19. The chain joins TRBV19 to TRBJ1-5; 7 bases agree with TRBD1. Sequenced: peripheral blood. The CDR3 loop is CASSGQNSNQPQHF. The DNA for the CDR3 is TGTGCCAGTTCGGGACAGAATAGCAATCAGCCCCAGCATTTT. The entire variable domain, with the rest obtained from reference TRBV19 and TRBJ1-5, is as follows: DGGITQSPKYLFRKEGQNVTLSCEQNLNHDAMYWYRQDPGQGLRLIYYSQIVNDFQKGDIAEGYSVSREKKESFPLTVTSAQKNPTAFYLCASSGQNSNQPQHFGDGTRLSIL.